The present T cell receptor (beta chain) was sequenced within a study of long-term antiretroviral therapy in people with HIV. Across the study: The oldest samples precede the 2015 immediate-ART recommendation by about a decade. Overall study findings and caveats: Post-treatment diversity went higher with ART but stayed below transplant donor controls. It was observed that HIV repertoires exhibited narrower CDR3 length ranges than controls.

The V gene lost 7 bases and the J gene lost 2 bases, with 15 bases spanning the gap. Germline CDR1 and CDR2: SGHNT and YENEEA. This CDR3 region has 14 residues. On this clone: Its antigen is unknown.

The assay used was immunoSEQ (version v3.0), run at survey level. Assay used: immunoSEQ multiplex PCR; TCRdb lists only in-frame clones, some missing. The data show over 15,000 clones, 60% to 85% seen once. The receptor comes from a woman aged 40-49 years with HIV. The chain carries TRBV11-3 and TRBJ2-7; a possible D gene is TRBD1 (6 bases). The specimen was unsorted PBMCs, collected 2.3 years after starting antiretroviral therapy. CDR3 residues: CASKNRDNAYEQYF. The CDR3 region has the DNA TGTGCCAGCAAGAACCGGGACAACGCCTACGAGCAGTACTTC.